This TCR beta chain stems from a study of T cell changes during pregnancy in multiple sclerosis. Assay used: immunoSEQ multiplex PCR; TCRdb lists only in-frame clones, some missing. The sample includes about 36,000 clones, around nine tenths seen only once; the top ten take over 9%. Germline V gene data show CDR1 as SGDLS and CDR2 as YYNGEE. Trimming took 5 bases from V and 5 from J; bases not matched to a gene: 8. The CDR3 spans 15 residues. This TCR derives from a female donor with multiple sclerosis, enrolled in a pregnancy study. The source was CD8+ T cells from peripheral blood mononuclear cells, collected in the third trimester of pregnancy. The chain carries TRBV9 and TRBJ2-7; 12 bases align to TRBD1. CDR3 amino acids: CASSIRDRGPHEQYF. The CDR3, as DNA: TGTGCCAGCAGTATCCGGGACAGGGGGCCTCACGAGCAGTACTTC.